The rows below give T cell receptor beta chains drawn from one sample of a study of blood T cell repertoires in COVID-19. Using immunoSEQ multiplex PCR, the repertoire was profiled, and TCRdb retains in-frame clones only, with some absent. Of 300,000 to 450,000 clones in the sample, roughly 85% were seen once. Sequencing used peripheral blood. All receptors come from a woman aged 18-29 years with acute or convalescent COVID-19. CDR3s include the opening cysteine and the closing phenylalanine or tryptophan. The D gene is left open where the match is weak. Size tells how often a clone was seen (once, few, many) or the class of an expanded clone, and some rows leave it out.

clone_size,v_call,d_call,j_call,cdr3_nt,cdr3_aa
.,TRBV30,TRBD1,TRBJ2-7,TGTGCCTGGAGTGTAGTAGACGGGACAGGGCGGGAGCAGTACTTC,CAWSVVDGTGREQYF
.,TRBV7-4,.,TRBJ2-7,TGTGCCAGTCCAACAGGGTTCAGGCGGAACGAGCAGTACTTC,CASPTGFRRNEQYF
once,TRBV6-1,.,TRBJ1-1,TGTGCCAGCAGTGAAGATCGGGCAGGGATCCCTGAAGCTTTCTTT,CASSEDRAGIPEAFF
few,TRBV28,TRBD1,TRBJ2-6,TGTGCCAGCAGTCTAACCCCGGGACAGACCTCTGGGGCCAACGTCCTGACTTTC,CASSLTPGQTSGANVLTF
.,TRBV11-2,TRBD1,TRBJ2-7,TGTGCCAGCAGCTTAGGACGGGGACAGTACGAGCAGTACTTC,CASSLGRGQYEQYF
.,TRBV4-2,.,TRBJ1-4,TGTGCCAGCAGCCAAGATCCCGGGAAAGGTAATGAAAAACTGTTTTTT,CASSQDPGKGNEKLFF
.,TRBV6-5,.,TRBJ2-1,TGTGCCAGCAGTTACGGGACTGACAATTACAATGAGCAGTTCTTC,CASSYGTDNYNEQFF
.,TRBV3-1/TRBV3-2,TRBD1,TRBJ2-7,TGTGCCAGCAGCCGGACAGGGTCCTCCTACGAGCAGTACTTC,CASSRTGSSYEQYF
once,TRBV28,.,TRBJ2-7,TGTGCCAGCAGTTTAACGGATCGGGTCGAGAACGAGCAGTACTTC,CASSLTDRVENEQYF
.,TRBV10-1,.,TRBJ2-5,TGCGCCAGCAGTGAGTCGCGATCCGAGACCCAGTACTTC,CASSESRSETQYF
.,TRBV7-8,TRBD2,TRBJ2-7,TGTGCCAGCAGCTCTAGGACTAGCGGGGGGGCGTCCGCCTACGAGCAGTACTTC,CASSSRTSGGASAYEQYF
.,TRBV12-5,.,TRBJ2-7,TGTGCTAGTGGCCTAGGACAGGCGATGGGACTAGGAAACGAGCAGTACTTC,CASGLGQAMGLGNEQYF
.,TRBV30,.,TRBJ1-2,TGTGCCTGGAGACCCGAATCGACAGCCAACTATGGCTACACCTTC,CAWRPESTANYGYTF
.,TRBV2,TRBD1,TRBJ1-5,TGTGCCAGCAGGAACAGGGGGAATCAGCCCCAGCATTTT,CASRNRGNQPQHF
.,TRBV10-1,TRBD2,TRBJ2-1,TGCGCCAGCAGTGTCGCGGGAGCCAAGAATGAGCAGTTCTTC,CASSVAGAKNEQFF
few,TRBV28,TRBD2,TRBJ2-7,TGTGCCAGCAGTTTATCGTCCAGCGGGAACTACGAGCAGTACTTC,CASSLSSSGNYEQYF
.,TRBV27,TRBD1,TRBJ1-5,TGTGCCAGCAGGTTGACAGGGGCCCTCAATCAGCCCCAGCATTTT,CASRLTGALNQPQHF
.,TRBV10-1,.,TRBJ1-2,TGCGCCAGCAGTGTCGGGACATCCTATGGCTACACCTTC,CASSVGTSYGYTF
.,TRBV6-6,.,TRBJ1-1,TGTGCCAGCAGTTACTCCGGTGATCTGAACACTGAAGCTTTCTTT,CASSYSGDLNTEAFF
.,TRBV5-5,.,TRBJ1-3,TGTGCCAGCAGCTTGCCTCCAGGCCAGGGAAACACCATATATTTT,CASSLPPGQGNTIYF
.,TRBV7-9,TRBD2,TRBJ2-1,TGTGCCAGCAGCTCGATTCCGAGCGGGAGGGTTTACAATGAGCAGTTCTTC,CASSSIPSGRVYNEQFF
.,TRBV28,TRBD1,TRBJ1-1,TGTGCCAGCACCCTCCTCAGGGGGCGTACTGAAGCTTTCTTT,CASTLLRGRTEAFF
.,TRBV2,TRBD1,TRBJ1-5,TGTGCCAGCAGAGGGGGCCCCAATCAGCCCCAGCATTTT,CASRGGPNQPQHF
.,TRBV11-2,TRBD1,TRBJ1-4,TGTGCCAGCAGCCTGGGGCCAGGGGGCGATAATGAAAAACTGTTTTTT,CASSLGPGGDNEKLFF
.,TRBV7-2,TRBD1,TRBJ1-5,TGTGCCAGCAGCAAGACAGGGGCCACTAGCAATCAGCCCCAGCATTTT,CASSKTGATSNQPQHF
few,TRBV12-3/TRBV12-4,TRBD1,TRBJ1-2,TGTGCCAGCAGTTTCAGGGGGTCGGGTGGCTACACCTTC,CASSFRGSGGYTF
.,TRBV5-1,TRBD1,TRBJ1-4,TGCGCCAGCAGCCTCTGGACAGGGATTAATGAAAAACTGTTTTTT,CASSLWTGINEKLFF
.,TRBV2,.,TRBJ2-1,TGTGCCAGCACCCCTCGGTCAGGCGGGGATGAGCAGTTCTTC,CASTPRSGGDEQFF
.,TRBV4-2,.,TRBJ2-7,TGTGCCAGCAGCCAAGAAAGCCTGTGGGAGCAGTACTTC,CASSQESLWEQYF
once,TRBV5-4,.,TRBJ1-4,TGTGCCAGCAGCTTGTTTGGGGGGATTGGAGCTAATGAAAAACTGTTTTTT,CASSLFGGIGANEKLFF
once,TRBV19,.,TRBJ1-5,TGTGCCAGTAGTATCGGGGGGCAGCCCCAGCATTTT,CASSIGGQPQHF
.,TRBV19,.,TRBJ1-5,TGTGCCAGTAGTATTCTATGGACTGACGGGGATCAGCCCCAGCATTTT,CASSILWTDGDQPQHF
.,TRBV6-1,.,TRBJ1-1,TGCAGAGGCACTGAAGCTTTCTTT,CRGTEAFF
.,TRBV6-5,.,TRBJ1-5,TGTGCCAGCAGTCGGACCGGAGGAGGTCAGCCCCAGCATTTT,CASSRTGGGQPQHF
.,TRBV27,TRBD2,TRBJ2-1,TGTGCCAGCACCATCCTAACTAGCGGTCGAGGGAATGAGCAGTTCTTC,CASTILTSGRGNEQFF
.,TRBV30,.,TRBJ1-6,TGTGCCTGGAGTGTAGCGACTGCCTCCTATAATTCACCCCTCCACTTT,CAWSVATASYNSPLHF
.,TRBV19,.,TRBJ2-1,TGTGCCAGTAGTAACTCGGACAGCATGAACAATGAGCAGTTCTTC,CASSNSDSMNNEQFF
.,TRBV3-1/TRBV3-2,.,TRBJ2-2,TGTGCCAGCAGCCAAGAGGCAAACACCGGGGAGCTGTTTTTT,CASSQEANTGELFF
once,TRBV7-6,.,TRBJ1-3,TGTGCCAGCAGCTTAGATTACTCTGGAAACACCATATATTTT,CASSLDYSGNTIYF
.,TRBV2,TRBD1,TRBJ1-1,TGTGCCAGCGTGACAGGGGGCGTCACTGAAGCTTTCTTT,CASVTGGVTEAFF
.,TRBV19,TRBD1,TRBJ2-7,TGTGCCAGTAGCAACCCGGGACAGGGATCCCCTTACGAGCAGTACTTC,CASSNPGQGSPYEQYF
.,TRBV28,TRBD1,TRBJ1-1,TGTGCCAGCAGTATCCAGGGGGCGCGAGCTTTCTTT,CASSIQGARAFF
once,TRBV18,.,TRBJ1-5,TGTGCCAGCTCAGAACAGGGAAGCAATCAGCCCCAGCATTTT,CASSEQGSNQPQHF
.,TRBV9,.,TRBJ2-5,TGTGCCAGCAGCTACTCTGGACAGCAAGAGACCCAGTACTTC,CASSYSGQQETQYF
.,TRBV4-2,TRBD1,TRBJ1-1,TGTGCCAGCAGCCGCCCTATGGACAGGGCGGCGAACACTGAAGCTTTCTTT,CASSRPMDRAANTEAFF
.,TRBV4-1,TRBD1,TRBJ1-2,TGCGCCAGCAGCCAGGACAGGAACTATGGCTACACCTTC,CASSQDRNYGYTF
.,TRBV19,TRBD2,TRBJ2-7,TGTGCCAGTAGTCGGGGACTAGCGCTTACCTACGAGCAGTACTTC,CASSRGLALTYEQYF
.,TRBV5-6,.,TRBJ2-2,TGTGCCAGCAGCTTGTCGGACAGCCTAAACACCGGGGAGCTGTTTTTT,CASSLSDSLNTGELFF
.,TRBV5-1,TRBD2,TRBJ2-5,TGCGCCAGCAGCTCCTCCCGGAGCGGGGGGATTGGACAAGAGACCCAGTACTTC,CASSSSRSGGIGQETQYF
.,TRBV19,TRBD1,TRBJ2-3,TGTGCCAGTAGTCGCGCAGGGGGAACAGATACGCAGTATTTT,CASSRAGGTDTQYF
once,TRBV6-5,TRBD2,TRBJ2-3,TGTGCCAGCAGTTACTCTCCTTGGACTAGAACAGATACGCAGTATTTT,CASSYSPWTRTDTQYF
.,TRBV5-1,TRBD1,TRBJ1-5,TGCGCCAGCAGGGGCGACAGGGGAAACCAGCATTTT,CASRGDRGNQHF
.,TRBV4-1,TRBD2,TRBJ2-1,TGCGCCAGCAGCCAGATACTAGCGGGACTAGACTACAATGAGCAGTTCTTC,CASSQILAGLDYNEQFF
.,TRBV10-3,.,TRBJ1-6,TGTGCCATCAGGGGGGGTGAGGGAAGTAATTCACCCCTCCACTTT,CAIRGGEGSNSPLHF